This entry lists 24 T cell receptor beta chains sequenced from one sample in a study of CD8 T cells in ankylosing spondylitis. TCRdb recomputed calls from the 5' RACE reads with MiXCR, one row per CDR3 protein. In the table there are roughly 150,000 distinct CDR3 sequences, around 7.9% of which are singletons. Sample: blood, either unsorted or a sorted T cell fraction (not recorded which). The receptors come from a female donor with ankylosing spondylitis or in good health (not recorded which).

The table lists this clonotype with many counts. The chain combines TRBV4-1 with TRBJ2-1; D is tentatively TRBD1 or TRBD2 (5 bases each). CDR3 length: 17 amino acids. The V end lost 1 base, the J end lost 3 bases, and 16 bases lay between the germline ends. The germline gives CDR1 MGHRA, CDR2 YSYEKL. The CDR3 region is CASSQGPGAANYNEQFF. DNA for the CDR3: TGCGCCAGCAGCCAAGGGCCCGGGGCAGCCAACTACAATGAGCAGTTCTTC.

This CDR3 is CASSPGSPSPLHF. The CDR3 DNA is TGTGCCAGCAGCCCGGGGTCTCCTTCACCCCTCCACTTT. The rearrangement joins TRBV7-8 to TRBJ1-6; D unresolved. Germline-derived CDR1 and CDR2 are SGHVS and FQNEAQ. The CDR3 spans 13 residues. Trimming took off 5 bases at V and 9 bases at J, with 11 bases between the two ends.

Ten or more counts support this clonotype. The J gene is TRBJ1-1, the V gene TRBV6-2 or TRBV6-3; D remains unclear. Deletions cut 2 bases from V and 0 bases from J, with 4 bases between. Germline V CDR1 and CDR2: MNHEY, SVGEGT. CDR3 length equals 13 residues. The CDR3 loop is CASSYRMNTEAFF. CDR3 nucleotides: TGTGCCAGCAGTTACCGGATGAACACTGAAGCTTTCTTT.

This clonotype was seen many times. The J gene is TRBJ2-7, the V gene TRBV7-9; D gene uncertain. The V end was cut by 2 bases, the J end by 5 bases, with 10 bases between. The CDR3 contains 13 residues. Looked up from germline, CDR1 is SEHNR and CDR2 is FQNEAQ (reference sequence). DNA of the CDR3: TGTGCCAGCAGCTTAAGTAACCTCAACGAGCAGTACTTC. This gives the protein CASSLSNLNEQYF. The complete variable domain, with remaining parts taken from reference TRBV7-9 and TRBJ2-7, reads DTGVSQNPRHKITKRGQNVTFRCDPISEHNRLYWYRQTLGQGPEFLTYFQNEAQLEKSRLLSDRFSAERPKGSFSTLEIQRTEQGDSAMYLCASSLSNLNEQYFGPGTRLTVT.

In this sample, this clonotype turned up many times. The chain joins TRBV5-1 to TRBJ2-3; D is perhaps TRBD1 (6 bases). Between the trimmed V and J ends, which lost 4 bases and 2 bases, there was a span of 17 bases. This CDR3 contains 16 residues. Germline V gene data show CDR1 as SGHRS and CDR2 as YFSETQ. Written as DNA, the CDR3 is TGCGCCAGCAGCCCCTACCTGGACAGAAACACAGATACGCAGTATTTT. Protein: CASSPYLDRNTDTQYF.

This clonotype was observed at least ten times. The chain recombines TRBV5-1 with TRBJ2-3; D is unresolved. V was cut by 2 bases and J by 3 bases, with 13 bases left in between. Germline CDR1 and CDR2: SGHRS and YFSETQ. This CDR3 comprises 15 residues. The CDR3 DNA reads TGCGCCAGCAGCTTAGGAGATCGGCGGACAGATACGCAGTATTTT. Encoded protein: CASSLGDRRTDTQYF.

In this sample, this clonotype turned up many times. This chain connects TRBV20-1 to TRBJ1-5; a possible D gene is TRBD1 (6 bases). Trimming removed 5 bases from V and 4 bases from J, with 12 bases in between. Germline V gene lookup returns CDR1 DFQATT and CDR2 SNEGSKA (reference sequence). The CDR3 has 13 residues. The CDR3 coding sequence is TGCAGTGCTGAAGACAGGACTAATCAGCCCCAGCATTTT. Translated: CSAEDRTNQPQHF.

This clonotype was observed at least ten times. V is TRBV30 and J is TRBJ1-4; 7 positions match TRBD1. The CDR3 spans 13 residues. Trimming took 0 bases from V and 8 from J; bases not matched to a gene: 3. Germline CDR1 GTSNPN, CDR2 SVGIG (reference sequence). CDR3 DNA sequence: TGTGCCTGGAGTGTAGGGGGCCGAGAAAAACTGTTTTTT. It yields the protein CAWSVGGREKLFF. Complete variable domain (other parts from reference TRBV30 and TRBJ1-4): SQTIHQWPATLVQPVGSPLSLECTVEGTSNPNLYWYRQAAGRGLQLLFYSVGIGQISSEVPQNLSASRPQDRQFILSSKKLLLSDSGFYLCAWSVGGREKLFFGSGTQLSVL.

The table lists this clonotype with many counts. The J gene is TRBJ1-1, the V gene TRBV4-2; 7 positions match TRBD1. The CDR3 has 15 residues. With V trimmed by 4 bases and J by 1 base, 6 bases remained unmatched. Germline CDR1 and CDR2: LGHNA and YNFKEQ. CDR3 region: CASSPRTGENTEAFF. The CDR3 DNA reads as TGTGCCAGCAGCCCTAGGACAGGTGAGAACACTGAAGCTTTCTTT.

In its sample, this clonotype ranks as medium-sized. The CDR3 bases are TGCGCCAGCAGCTCTCAAGGACAGGGGGTTACCGGGGAGCTGTTTTTT. Its protein product is CASSSQGQGVTGELFF. The genes are TRBV5-1 and TRBJ2-2; 10 bases line up with TRBD1. The CDR3 has 16 amino acids. Germline trimming cut 3 bases from V and 5 bases from J; bases unmatched to any gene: 7. Germline V gene data show CDR1 as SGHRS and CDR2 as YFSETQ.

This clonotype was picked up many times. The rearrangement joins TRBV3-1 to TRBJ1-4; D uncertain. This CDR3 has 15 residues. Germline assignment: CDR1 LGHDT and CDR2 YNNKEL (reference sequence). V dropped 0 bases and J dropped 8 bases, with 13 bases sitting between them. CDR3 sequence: CASSQEQPLEEKLFF. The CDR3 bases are TGTGCCAGCAGCCAAGAGCAGCCTTTGGAGGAAAAACTGTTTTTT.

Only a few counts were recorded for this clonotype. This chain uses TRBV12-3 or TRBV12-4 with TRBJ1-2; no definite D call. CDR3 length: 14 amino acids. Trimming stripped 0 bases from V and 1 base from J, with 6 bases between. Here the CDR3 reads CASSLAWGNYGYTF. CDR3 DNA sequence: TGTGCCAGCAGTTTAGCCTGGGGTAACTATGGCTACACCTTC.

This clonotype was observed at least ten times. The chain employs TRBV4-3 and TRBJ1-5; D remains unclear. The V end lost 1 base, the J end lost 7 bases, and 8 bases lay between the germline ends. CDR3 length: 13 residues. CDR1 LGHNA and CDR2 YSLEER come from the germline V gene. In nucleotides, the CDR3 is TGCGCCAGCAGCCAAGGTGGTCGACAGCCCCAGCATTTT. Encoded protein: CASSQGGRQPQHF.

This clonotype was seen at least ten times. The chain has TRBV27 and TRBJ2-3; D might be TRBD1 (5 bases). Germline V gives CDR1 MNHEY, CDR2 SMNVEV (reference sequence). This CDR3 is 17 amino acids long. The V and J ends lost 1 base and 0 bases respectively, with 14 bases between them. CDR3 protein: CASSLFGHLTSTDTQYF. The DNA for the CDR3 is TGTGCCAGCAGTTTATTTGGACACCTTACTAGCACAGATACGCAGTATTTT.

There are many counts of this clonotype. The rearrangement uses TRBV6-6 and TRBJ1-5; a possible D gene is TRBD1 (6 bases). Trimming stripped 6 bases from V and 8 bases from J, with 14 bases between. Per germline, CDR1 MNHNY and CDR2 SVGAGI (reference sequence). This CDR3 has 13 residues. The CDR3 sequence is CASRDKQGKPQHF. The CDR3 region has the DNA TGTGCCAGCAGAGACAAACAGGGCAAGCCCCAGCATTTT.

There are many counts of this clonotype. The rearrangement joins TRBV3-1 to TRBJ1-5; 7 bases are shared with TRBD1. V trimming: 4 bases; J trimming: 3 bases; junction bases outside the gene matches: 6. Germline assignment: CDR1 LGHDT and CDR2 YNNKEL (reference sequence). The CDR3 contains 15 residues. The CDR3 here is CASSPATGNNQPQHF. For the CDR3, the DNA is TGTGCCAGCAGCCCGGCGACAGGGAACAATCAGCCCCAGCATTTT.

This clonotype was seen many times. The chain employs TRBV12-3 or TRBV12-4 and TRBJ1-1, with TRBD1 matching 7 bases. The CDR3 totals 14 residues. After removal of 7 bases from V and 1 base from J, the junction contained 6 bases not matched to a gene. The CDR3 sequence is CASTQGNGNTEAFF. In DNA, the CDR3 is TGTGCCAGCACACAGGGGAATGGGAACACTGAAGCTTTCTTT.

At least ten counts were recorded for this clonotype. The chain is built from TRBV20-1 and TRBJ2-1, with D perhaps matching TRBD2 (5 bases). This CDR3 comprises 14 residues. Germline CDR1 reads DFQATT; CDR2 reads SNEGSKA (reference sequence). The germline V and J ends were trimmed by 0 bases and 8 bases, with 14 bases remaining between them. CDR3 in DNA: TGCAGTGCTAGAGATAGGGTCTTCGGGGATGAGCAGTTCTTC. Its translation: CSARDRVFGDEQFF.

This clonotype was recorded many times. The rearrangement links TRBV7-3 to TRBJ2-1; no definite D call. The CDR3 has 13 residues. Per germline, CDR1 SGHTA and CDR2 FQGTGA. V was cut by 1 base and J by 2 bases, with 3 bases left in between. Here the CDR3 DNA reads TGTGCCAGCAGCTTAATTACCTACAATGAGCAGTTCTTC. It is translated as CASSLITYNEQFF.

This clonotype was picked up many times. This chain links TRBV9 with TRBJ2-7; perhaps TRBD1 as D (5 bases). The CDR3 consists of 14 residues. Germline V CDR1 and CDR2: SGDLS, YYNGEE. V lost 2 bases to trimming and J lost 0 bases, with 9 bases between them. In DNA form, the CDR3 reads TGTGCCAGCAGCGTCCAGGGTGTCTCCTACGAGCAGTACTTC. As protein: CASSVQGVSYEQYF. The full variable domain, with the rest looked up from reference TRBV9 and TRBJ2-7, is DSGVTQTPKHLITATGQRVTLRCSPRSGDLSVYWYQQSLDQGLQFLIQYYNGEERAKGNILERFSAQQFPDLHSELNLSSLELGDSALYFCASSVQGVSYEQYFGPGTRLTVT.

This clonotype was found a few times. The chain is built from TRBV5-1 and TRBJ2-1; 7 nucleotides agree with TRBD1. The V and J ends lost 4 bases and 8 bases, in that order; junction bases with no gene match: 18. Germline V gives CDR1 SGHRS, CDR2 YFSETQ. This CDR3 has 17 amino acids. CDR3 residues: CASSNPMASGGGHEQFF. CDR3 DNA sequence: TGCGCCAGCAGCAACCCTATGGCATCAGGGGGTGGGCATGAGCAGTTCTTC.

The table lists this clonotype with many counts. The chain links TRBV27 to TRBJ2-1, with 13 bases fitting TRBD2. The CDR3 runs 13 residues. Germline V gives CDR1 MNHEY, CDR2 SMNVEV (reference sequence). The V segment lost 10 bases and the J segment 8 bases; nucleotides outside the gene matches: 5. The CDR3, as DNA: TGTGCCACCGGACTAGCGGGGGTAGATGAGCAGTTCTTC. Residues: CATGLAGVDEQFF.

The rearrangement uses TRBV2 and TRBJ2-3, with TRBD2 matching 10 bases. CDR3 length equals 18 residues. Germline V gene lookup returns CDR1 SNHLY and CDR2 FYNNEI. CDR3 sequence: CTCSSSVSLAGATDTQYF. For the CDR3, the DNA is TGTACCTGCAGTTCCTCTGTGTCCCTAGCGGGGGCCACAGATACGCAGTATTTT.

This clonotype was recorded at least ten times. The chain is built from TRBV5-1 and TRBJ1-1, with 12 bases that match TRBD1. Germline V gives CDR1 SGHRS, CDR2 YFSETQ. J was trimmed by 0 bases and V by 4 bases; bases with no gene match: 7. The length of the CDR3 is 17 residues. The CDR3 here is CASSPGQGAKMNTEAFF. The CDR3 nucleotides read TGCGCCAGCAGCCCGGGACAGGGGGCGAAGATGAACACTGAAGCTTTCTTT. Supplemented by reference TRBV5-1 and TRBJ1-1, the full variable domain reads KAGVTQTPRYLIKTRGQQVTLSCSPISGHRSVSWYQQTPGQGLQFLFEYFSETQRNKGNFPGRFSGRQFSNSRSEMNVSTLELGDSALYLCASSPGQGAKMNTEAFFGQGTRLTVV.